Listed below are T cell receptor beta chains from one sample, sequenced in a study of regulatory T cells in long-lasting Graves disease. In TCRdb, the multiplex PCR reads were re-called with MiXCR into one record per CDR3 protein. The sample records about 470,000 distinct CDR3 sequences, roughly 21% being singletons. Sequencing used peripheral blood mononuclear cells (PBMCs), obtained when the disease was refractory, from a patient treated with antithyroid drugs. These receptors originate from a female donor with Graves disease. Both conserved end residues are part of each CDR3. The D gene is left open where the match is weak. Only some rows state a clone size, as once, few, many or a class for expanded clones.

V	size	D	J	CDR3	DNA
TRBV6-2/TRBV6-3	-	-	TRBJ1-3	CASTRRWTASGNTIYF	TGTGCCAGCACCCGAAGGTGGACAGCCTCTGGAAACACCATATATTTT
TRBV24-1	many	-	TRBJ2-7	CATSDPFNEQYF	TGTGCCACCAGTGATCCGTTCAACGAGCAGTACTTC
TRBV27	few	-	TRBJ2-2	CASRLSTGELFF	TGTGCCAGCAGACTTAGCACCGGGGAGCTGTTTTTT
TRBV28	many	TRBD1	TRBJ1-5	CASSWDRGPYPQHF	TGTGCCAGCAGTTGGGACAGGGGGCCCTATCCCCAGCATTTT
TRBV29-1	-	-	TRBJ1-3	CSVEASGASGNTIYF	TGCAGCGTTGAAGCCTCAGGGGCCTCTGGAAACACCATATATTTT
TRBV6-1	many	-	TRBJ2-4	CASSEDRSDIQYF	TGTGCCAGCAGTGAGGACCGCTCTGACATTCAGTACTTC
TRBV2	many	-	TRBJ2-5	CASSPWLQAVYQETQYF	TGTGCCAGCAGCCCTTGGTTACAAGCGGTGTACCAAGAGACCCAGTACTTC
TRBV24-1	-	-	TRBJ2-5	CATSGPAEAQYF	TGTGCCACCAGTGGACCCGCCGAAGCCCAGTACTTC
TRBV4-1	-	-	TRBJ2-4	CASSHAPVSKNIQYF	TGCGCCAGCAGCCACGCCCCGGTATCCAAAAACATTCAGTACTTC
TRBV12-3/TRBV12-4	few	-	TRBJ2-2	CASSFRGPDTGELFF	TGTGCCAGCAGTTTCCGGGGTCCCGACACCGGGGAGCTGTTTTTT
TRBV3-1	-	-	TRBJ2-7	CASSQVETHYEQYF	TGTGCCAGCAGCCAAGTTGAGACACACTACGAGCAGTACTTC
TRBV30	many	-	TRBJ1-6	CAWKQGYRRSPLHF	TGTGCCTGGAAACAGGGATATCGAAGATCACCCCTCCACTTT
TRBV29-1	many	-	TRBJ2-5	CSVERQYQETQYF	TGCAGCGTTGAAAGACAGTATCAAGAGACCCAGTACTTC
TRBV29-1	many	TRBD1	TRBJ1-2	CSVEDPNPESSRDRANYGYTF	TGCAGCGTTGAAGACCCGAACCCTGAATCTAGTAGGGACAGGGCTAACTATGGCTACACCTTC
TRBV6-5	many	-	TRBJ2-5	CASSSSDQGPPETQYF	TGTGCCAGCAGTTCCAGCGATCAGGGACCACCAGAGACCCAGTACTTC
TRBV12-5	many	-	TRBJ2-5	CASGLVRGAQYF	TGTGCTAGTGGTTTGGTACGGGGGGCTCAGTACTTC
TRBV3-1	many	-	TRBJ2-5	CASSHIGRDQETQYF	TGTGCCAGCAGCCACATCGGAAGGGATCAAGAGACCCAGTACTTC
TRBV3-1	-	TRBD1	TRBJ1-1	CASSRNPGTGGTEAFF	TGTGCCAGCAGCCGCAACCCAGGGACAGGAGGCACTGAAGCTTTCTTT
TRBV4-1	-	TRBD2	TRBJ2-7	CASSLGGAGVFEQYF	TGCGCCAGCAGCCTAGGGGGAGCGGGAGTGTTCGAGCAGTACTTC
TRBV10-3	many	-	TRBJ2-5	CAISEQEETQYF	TGTGCCATCAGTGAGCAGGAGGAGACCCAGTACTTC
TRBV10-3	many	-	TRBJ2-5	CSAGTETQYF	TGTTCGGCAGGAACAGAGACCCAGTACTTC
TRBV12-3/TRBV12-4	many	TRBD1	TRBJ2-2	CASISDGTGNTGELFF	TGTGCCAGCATCTCGGACGGGACAGGGAACACCGGGGAGCTGTTTTTT
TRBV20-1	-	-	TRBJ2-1	CSAREPGVYNEQFF	TGCAGTGCTAGAGAACCAGGTGTCTACAATGAGCAGTTCTTC
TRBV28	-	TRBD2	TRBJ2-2	CASSPNVGLAGRPNTGELFF	TGTGCCAGCAGTCCCAATGTTGGGCTAGCGGGGCGTCCGAACACCGGGGAGCTGTTTTTT
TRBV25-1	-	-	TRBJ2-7	CASSESGQIYEQYF	TGTGCCAGCAGTGAATCAGGGCAGATCTACGAGCAGTACTTC
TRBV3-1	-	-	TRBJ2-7	CASSSRGRRKTYEQYF	TGTGCCAGCAGCTCCCGTGGGCGCCGGAAGACCTACGAGCAGTACTTC
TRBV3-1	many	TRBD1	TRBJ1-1	CASSQKGTGDTEAFF	TGTGCCAGCAGCCAAAAAGGGACAGGCGACACTGAAGCTTTCTTT
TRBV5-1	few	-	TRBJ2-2	CASRDRDKNTGELFF	TGCGCCAGCAGAGACCGGGACAAGAACACCGGGGAGCTGTTTTTT
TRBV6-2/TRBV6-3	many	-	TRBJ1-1	CASSEAWASTEASF	TGTGCCAGCAGTGAAGCGTGGGCCTCTACTGAAGCTTCCTTT
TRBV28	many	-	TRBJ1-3	CASSLSLASGNTIYF	TGTGCCAGCAGTTTAAGTCTTGCGTCTGGAAACACCATATATTTT
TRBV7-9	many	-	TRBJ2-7	CASSLMGGYEQYF	TGTGCCAGCAGCTTAATGGGAGGCTACGAGCAGTACTTC
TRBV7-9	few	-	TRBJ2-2	CASRTPSANTGELFF	TGTGCCAGCAGGACCCCTAGCGCGAACACCGGGGAGCTGTTTTTT
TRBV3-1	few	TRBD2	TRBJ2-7	CASSPGLAGGLNFEQYF	TGTGCCAGCAGCCCTGGACTAGCGGGGGGGCTGAACTTCGAGCAGTACTTC
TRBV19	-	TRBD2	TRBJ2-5	CASSIRIAGGETQYF	TGTGCCAGTAGTATTAGGATAGCGGGAGGAGAGACCCAGTACTTC
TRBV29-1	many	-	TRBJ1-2	CSVVRSLESGYTF	TGCAGCGTTGTAAGGAGCCTGGAGTCTGGCTACACCTTC
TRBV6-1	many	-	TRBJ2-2	CASSKAGTLNTGELFF	TGTGCCAGCAGTAAAGCCGGGACACTTAACACCGGGGAGCTGTTTTTT
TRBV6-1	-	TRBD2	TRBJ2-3	CASSWGLAGGRTDTQYF	TGTGCCAGCAGCTGGGGGCTAGCGGGGGGAAGGACAGATACGCAGTATTTT
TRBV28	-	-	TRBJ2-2	CASSLTWGELFF	TGTGCCAGCAGTCTAACGTGGGGGGAGCTGTTTTTT
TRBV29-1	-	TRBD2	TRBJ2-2	CSVTGLAGSGELFF	TGCAGCGTTACGGGACTAGCGGGATCCGGGGAGCTGTTTTTT
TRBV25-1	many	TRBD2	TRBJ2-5	CASSEFRSSGKLQETQYF	TGTGCCAGCAGTGAATTCCGTTCTAGCGGGAAGCTTCAAGAGACCCAGTACTTC
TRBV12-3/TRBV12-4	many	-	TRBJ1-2	CASRSWGPGYTF	TGTGCCAGCAGATCCTGGGGGCCTGGCTACACCTTC
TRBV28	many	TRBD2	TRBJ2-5	CASSGGLADDQETQYF	TGTGCCAGCAGTGGGGGACTAGCGGACGACCAAGAGACCCAGTACTTC
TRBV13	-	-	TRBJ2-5	CACSLVGETQYF	TGTGCCTGCAGCTTAGTTGGGGAGACCCAGTACTTC
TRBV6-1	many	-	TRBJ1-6	CASTRADTNSPLHF	TGTGCCAGCACTAGGGCAGATACCAATTCACCCCTCCACTTT
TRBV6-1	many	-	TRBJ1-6	CASIRTPGQGHNSPLHF	TGTGCCAGCATCAGAACGCCGGGACAAGGACATAATTCACCCCTCCACTTT
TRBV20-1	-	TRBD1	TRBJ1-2	CSARSIQIGGQGDFGYGYTF	TGCAGTGCTAGATCTATCCAAATCGGGGGACAGGGGGACTTCGGCTATGGCTACACCTTC
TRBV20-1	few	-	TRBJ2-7	CSVQEGHPYEQYF	TGCAGCGTTCAGGAGGGGCACCCCTACGAGCAGTACTTC
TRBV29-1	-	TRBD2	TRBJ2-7	CSVALLAASYEQYF	TGCAGCGTAGCCCTGCTAGCGGCCTCCTACGAGCAGTACTTC
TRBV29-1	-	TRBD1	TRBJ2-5	CSADTRDSQETQYF	TGCAGCGCGGATACTAGGGACAGCCAAGAGACCCAGTACTTC
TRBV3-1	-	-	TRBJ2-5	CASSQLNRPGETQYF	TGTGCCAGCAGCCAATTGAATCGACCGGGAGAGACCCAGTACTTC
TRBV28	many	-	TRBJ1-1	CASSLDRNTEAFF	TGTGCCAGCAGCCTAGACAGAAACACTGAAGCTTTCTTT
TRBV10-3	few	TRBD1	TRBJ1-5	CAISESWTGKNQPQHF	TGTGCCATCAGTGAGTCCTGGACAGGGAAAAATCAGCCCCAGCATTTT
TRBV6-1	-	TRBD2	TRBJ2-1	CASSPSGGITAGQFF	TGTGCCAGCAGCCCCTCCGGGGGGATCACCGCGGGGCAGTTCTTC
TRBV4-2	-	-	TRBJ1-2	CASSQVSQINYGYTF	TGTGCCAGCAGCCAAGTCTCGCAGATAAACTATGGCTACACCTTC
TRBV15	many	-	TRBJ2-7	CATSNPRSSSYEQYF	TGTGCCACCAGCAACCCCAGGAGCTCTTCCTACGAGCAGTACTTC
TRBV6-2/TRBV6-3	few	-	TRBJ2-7	CASSYSHNPSYEQYF	TGTGCCAGCAGTTACTCACATAACCCCTCCTACGAGCAGTACTTC
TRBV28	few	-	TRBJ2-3	CASSLMGPRTDTQYF	TGTGCCAGCAGTTTGATGGGCCCTCGGACAGATACGCAGTATTTT
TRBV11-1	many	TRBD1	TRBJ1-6	CASSLSSGGASPLHF	TGTGCCAGCAGCTTGTCTTCAGGGGGCGCATCACCCCTCCACTTT
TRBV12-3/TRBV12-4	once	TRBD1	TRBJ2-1	CASSFRTGLNEQFF	TGTGCCAGCAGTTTCCGGACAGGGTTGAATGAGCAGTTCTTC